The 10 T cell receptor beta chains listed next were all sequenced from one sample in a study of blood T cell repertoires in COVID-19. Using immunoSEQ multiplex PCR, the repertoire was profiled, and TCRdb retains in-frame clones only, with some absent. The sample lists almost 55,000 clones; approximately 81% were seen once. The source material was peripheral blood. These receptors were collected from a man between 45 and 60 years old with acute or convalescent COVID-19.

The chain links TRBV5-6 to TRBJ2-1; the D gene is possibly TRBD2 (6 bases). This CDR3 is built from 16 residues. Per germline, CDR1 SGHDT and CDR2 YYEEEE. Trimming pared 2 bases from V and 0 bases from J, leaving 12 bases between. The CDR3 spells CASSFSLGGSYNEQFF. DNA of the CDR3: TGTGCCAGCAGCTTTTCCCTGGGAGGCTCCTACAATGAGCAGTTCTTC.

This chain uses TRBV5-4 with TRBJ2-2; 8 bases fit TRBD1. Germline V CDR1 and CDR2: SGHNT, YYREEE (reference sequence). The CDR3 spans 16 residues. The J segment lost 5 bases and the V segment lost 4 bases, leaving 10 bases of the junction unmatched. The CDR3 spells CASSRGQGSETGELFF. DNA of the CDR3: TGTGCCAGCAGCCGAGGACAGGGTAGTGAAACCGGGGAGCTGTTTTTT.

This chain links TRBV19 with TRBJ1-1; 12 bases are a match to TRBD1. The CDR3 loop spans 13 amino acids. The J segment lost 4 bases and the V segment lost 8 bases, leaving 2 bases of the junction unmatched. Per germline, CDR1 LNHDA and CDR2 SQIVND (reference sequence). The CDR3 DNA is TGTGCCAGTCGGGACAGGGGGCTCACTGAAGCTTTCTTT. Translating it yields CASRDRGLTEAFF. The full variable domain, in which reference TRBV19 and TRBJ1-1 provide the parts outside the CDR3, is DGGITQSPKYLFRKEGQNVTLSCEQNLNHDAMYWYRQDPGQGLRLIYYSQIVNDFQKGDIAEGYSVSREKKESFPLTVTSAQKNPTAFYLCASRDRGLTEAFFGQGTRLTVV.

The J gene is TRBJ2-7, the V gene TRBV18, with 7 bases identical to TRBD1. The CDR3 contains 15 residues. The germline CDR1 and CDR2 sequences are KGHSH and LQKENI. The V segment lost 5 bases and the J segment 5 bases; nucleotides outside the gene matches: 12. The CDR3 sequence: CASSWFGTDVHEQYF. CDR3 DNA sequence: TGTGCCAGCTCATGGTTCGGGACAGATGTACACGAGCAGTACTTC. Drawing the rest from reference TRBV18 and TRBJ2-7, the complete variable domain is NAGVMQNPRHLVRRRGQEARLRCSPMKGHSHVYWYRQLPEEGLKFMVYLQKENIIDESGMPKERFSAEFPKEGPSILRIQQVVRGDSAAYFCASSWFGTDVHEQYFGPGTRLTVT.

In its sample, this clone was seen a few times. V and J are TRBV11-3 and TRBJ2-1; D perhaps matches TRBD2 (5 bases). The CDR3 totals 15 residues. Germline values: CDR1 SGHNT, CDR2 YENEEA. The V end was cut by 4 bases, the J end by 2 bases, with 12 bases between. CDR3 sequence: CASSSFERPYNEQFF. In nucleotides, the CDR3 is TGTGCCAGCAGCTCGTTCGAGCGGCCCTACAATGAGCAGTTCTTC.

CDR3 bases: TGTGCCAGCAGCCCAACAGGGTATTACACCGGGGAGCTGTTTTTT. This sequence encodes CASSPTGYYTGELFF. The chain carries TRBV11-3 and TRBJ2-2; a possible D gene is TRBD1 (6 bases). The CDR3 loop spans 15 amino acids. Trimming cost V 5 bases and J 3 bases, with 13 bases left between them. Germline V gives CDR1 SGHNT, CDR2 YENEEA.

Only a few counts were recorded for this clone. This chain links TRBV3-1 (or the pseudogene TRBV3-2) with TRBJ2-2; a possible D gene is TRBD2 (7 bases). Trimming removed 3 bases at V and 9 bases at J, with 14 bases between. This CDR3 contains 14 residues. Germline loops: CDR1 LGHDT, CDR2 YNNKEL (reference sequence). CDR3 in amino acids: CASSHWTRGRELFF. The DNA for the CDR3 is TGTGCCAGCAGCCATTGGACTAGGGGGAGGGAGCTGTTTTTT.

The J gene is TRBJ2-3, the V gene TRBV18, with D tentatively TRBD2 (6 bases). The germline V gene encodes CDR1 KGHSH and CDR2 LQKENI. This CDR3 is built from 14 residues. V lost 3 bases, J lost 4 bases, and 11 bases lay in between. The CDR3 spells CASSPPREPDTQYF. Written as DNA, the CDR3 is TGTGCCAGCTCACCTCCCCGGGAGCCAGATACGCAGTATTTT. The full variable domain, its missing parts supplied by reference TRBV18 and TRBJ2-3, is NAGVMQNPRHLVRRRGQEARLRCSPMKGHSHVYWYRQLPEEGLKFMVYLQKENIIDESGMPKERFSAEFPKEGPSILRIQQVVRGDSAAYFCASSPPREPDTQYFGPGTRLTVL.

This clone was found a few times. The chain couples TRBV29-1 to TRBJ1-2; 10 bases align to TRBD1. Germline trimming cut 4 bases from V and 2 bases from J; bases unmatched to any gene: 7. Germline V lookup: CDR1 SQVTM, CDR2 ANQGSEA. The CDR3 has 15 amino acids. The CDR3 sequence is CSVATGQGRNYGYTF. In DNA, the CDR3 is TGCAGCGTTGCCACGGGACAGGGGAGAAACTATGGCTACACCTTC.

The CDR3 loop is CASSDRQGKIGGANVLTF. CDR3 coding DNA: TGCGCCAGCAGCGATCGACAGGGGAAAATAGGTGGGGCCAACGTCCTGACTTTC. The rearrangement joins TRBV5-1 to TRBJ2-6; 8 bases are a match to TRBD1. CDR1 SGHRS and CDR2 YFSETQ come from the germline V gene. The CDR3 runs to 18 residues. With V trimmed by 4 bases and J by 3 bases, 12 bases remained unmatched.